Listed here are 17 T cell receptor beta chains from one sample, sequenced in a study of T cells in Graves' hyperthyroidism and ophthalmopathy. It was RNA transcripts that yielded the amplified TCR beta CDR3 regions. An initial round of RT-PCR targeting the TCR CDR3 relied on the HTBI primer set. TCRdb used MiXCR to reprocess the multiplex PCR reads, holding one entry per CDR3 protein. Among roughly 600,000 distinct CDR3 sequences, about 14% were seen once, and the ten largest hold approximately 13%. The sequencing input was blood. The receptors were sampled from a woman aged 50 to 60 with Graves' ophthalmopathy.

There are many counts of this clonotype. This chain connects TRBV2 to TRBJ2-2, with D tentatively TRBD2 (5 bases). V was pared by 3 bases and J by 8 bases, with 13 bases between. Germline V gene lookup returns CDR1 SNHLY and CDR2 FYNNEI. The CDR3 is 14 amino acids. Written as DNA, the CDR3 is TGTGCCAGCAGTGACGGACTGTTCGGGGGGGAGCTGTTTTTT. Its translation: CASSDGLFGGELFF.

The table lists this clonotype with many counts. CDR3 DNA sequence: TGTGCCAGCAGTTACTCAGACAGACCCACCTATGGCTACACCTTC. Its translation: CASSYSDRPTYGYTF. The chain employs TRBV6-2 or TRBV6-3 and TRBJ1-2; TRBD1 is a possible D gene (5 bases). Germline V gives CDR1 MNHEY, CDR2 SVGEGT. V lost 0 bases and J lost 4, with 12 bases in between. The CDR3 spans 15 residues.

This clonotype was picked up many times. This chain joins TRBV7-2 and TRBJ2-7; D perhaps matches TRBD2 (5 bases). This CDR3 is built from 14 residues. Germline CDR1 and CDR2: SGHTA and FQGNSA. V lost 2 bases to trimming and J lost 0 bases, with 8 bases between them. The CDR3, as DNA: TGTGCCAGCAGCTTATATGGGAGCTCCTACGAGCAGTACTTC. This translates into CASSLYGSSYEQYF.

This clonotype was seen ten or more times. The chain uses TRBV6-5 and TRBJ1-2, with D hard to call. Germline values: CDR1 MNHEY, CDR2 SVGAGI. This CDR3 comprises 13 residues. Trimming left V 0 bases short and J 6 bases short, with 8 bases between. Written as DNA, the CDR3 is TGTGCCAGCAGTTACTCGACCAGTGATGGCTACACCTTC. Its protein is CASSYSTSDGYTF.

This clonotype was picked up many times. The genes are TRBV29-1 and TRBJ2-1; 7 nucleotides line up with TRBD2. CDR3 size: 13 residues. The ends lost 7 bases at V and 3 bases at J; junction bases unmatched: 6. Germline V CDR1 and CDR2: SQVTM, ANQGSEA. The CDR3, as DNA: TGCAGCGCCATGGGGGGGGGCTACAATGAGCAGTTCTTC. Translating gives CSAMGGGYNEQFF.

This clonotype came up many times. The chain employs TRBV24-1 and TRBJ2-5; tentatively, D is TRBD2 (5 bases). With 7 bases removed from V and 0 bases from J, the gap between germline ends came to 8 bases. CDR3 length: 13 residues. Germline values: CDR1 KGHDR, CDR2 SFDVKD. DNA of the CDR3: TGTGCCACCAGCCGAGGGTACCAAGAGACCCAGTACTTC. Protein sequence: CATSRGYQETQYF.

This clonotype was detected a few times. As DNA, the CDR3 is TGTGCCACAGGACACGTTAACTATGGCTACACCTTC. Translation gives CATGHVNYGYTF. The J gene is TRBJ1-2, the V gene TRBV6-1; the D gene is possibly TRBD1 (5 bases). V was shortened by 10 bases and J by 1 base, with 10 bases between the two germline ends. Germline V CDR1 and CDR2: MNHNS, SASEGT. The CDR3 is made up of 12 amino acids.

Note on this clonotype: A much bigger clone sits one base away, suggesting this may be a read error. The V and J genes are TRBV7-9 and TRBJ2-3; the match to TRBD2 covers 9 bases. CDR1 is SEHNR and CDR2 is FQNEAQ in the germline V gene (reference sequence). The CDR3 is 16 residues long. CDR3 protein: CASSLAIGTSTDAQYF. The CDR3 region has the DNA TGTGCCAGCAGCTTAGCTATCGGGACTAGCACAGATGCGCAGTATTTT.

CDR3 coding DNA: TGTGCCATTGTAGCGGAGGTCTACAATGAGCAGTTCTTC. As protein: CAIVAEVYNEQFF. The chain has TRBV6-1 and TRBJ2-1; D possibly corresponds to TRBD2 (6 bases). Trimming stripped 10 bases from V and 3 bases from J, with 13 bases between. This CDR3 has 13 amino acids. Germline V CDR1 and CDR2: MNHNS, SASEGT.

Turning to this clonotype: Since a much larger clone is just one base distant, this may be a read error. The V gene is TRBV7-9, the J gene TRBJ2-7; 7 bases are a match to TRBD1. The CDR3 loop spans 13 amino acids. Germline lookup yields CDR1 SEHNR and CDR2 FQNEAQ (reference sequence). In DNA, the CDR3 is TGTGCCAGCACCTCCGACAGGGTCTACGGGCAGTACTTC. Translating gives CASTSDRVYGQYF.

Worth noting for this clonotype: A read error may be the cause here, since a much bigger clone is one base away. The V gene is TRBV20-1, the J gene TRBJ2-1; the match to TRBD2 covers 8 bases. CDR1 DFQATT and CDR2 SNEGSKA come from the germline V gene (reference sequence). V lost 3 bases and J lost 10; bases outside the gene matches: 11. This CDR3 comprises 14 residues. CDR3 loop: CSASRVAGRGEQFF. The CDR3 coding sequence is TGCAGTGCTAGTAGGGTAGCGGGACGTGGCGAGCAGTTCTTC.

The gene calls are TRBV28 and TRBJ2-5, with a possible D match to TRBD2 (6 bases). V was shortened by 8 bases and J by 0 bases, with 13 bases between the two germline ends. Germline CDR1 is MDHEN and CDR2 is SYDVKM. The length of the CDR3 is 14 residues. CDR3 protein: CASGSLANQETQYF. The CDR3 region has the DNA TGTGCCAGCGGTTCACTAGCCAACCAAGAGACCCAGTACTTC.

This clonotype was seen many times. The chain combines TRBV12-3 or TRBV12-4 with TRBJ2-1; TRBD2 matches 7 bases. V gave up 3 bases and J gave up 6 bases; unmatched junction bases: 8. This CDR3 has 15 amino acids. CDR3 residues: CASSLGGRAVNEQFF. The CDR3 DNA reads TGTGCCAGCAGTTTGGGGGGGAGGGCCGTCAATGAGCAGTTCTTC.

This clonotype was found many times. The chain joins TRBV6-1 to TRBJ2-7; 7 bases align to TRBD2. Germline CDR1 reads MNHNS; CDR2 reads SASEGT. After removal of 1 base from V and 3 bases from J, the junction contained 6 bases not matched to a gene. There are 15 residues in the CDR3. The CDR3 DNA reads TGTGCCAGCAGTGAAGTCCCAGCGGGATACTACGAGCAGTACTTC. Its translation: CASSEVPAGYYEQYF.

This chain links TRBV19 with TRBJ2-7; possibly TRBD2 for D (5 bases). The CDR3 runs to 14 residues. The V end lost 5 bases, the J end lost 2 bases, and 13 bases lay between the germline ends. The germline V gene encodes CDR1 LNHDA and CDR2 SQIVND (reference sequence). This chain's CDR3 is CASSAASTTYEQYF. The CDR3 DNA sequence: TGTGCCAGTAGTGCTGCTAGCACAACCTACGAGCAGTACTTC.

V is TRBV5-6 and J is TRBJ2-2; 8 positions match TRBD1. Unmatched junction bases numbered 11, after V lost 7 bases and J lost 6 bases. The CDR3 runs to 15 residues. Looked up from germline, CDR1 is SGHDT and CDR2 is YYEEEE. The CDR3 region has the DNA TGTGCCAGCGCCCTCGGACAGGGCAAGGCCGGGGAGCTGTTTTTT. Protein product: CASALGQGKAGELFF.

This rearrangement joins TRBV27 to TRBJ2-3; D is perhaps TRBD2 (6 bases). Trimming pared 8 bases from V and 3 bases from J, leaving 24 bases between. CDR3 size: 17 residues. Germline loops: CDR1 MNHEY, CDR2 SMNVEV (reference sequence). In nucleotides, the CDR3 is TGTGCCAGCGTGGAGTTTGGGGGGTCAGTGGAGACAGATACGCAGTATTTT. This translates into CASVEFGGSVETDTQYF.